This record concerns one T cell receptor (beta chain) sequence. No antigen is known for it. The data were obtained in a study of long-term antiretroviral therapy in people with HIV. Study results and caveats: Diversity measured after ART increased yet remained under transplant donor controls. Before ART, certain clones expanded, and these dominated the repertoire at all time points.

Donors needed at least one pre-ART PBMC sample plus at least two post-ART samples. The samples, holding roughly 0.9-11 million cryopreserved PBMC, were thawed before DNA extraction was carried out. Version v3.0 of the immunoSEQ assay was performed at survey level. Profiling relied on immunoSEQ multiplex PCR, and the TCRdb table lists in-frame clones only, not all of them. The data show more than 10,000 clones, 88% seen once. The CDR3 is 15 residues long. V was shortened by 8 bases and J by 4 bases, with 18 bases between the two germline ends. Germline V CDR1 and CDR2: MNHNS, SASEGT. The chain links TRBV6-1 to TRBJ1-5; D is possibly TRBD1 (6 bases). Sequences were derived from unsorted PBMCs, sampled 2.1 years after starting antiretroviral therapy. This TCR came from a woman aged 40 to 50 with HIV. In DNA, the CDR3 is TGTGCCAGCGAACAGGGAGTTTTGCGGAATCAGCCCCAGCATTTT. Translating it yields CASEQGVLRNQPQHF.